This T cell receptor beta chain was captured by sequencing in a study of blood T cell repertoires in COVID-19 (dated by TCRdb to about 2020). At the level of the whole study: Samples from collaborators originated in the United States, Italy and Spain and spanned both the acute and convalescent phases of COVID-19. Where available, HLA class I and class II types were taken from metadata supplied by the sample provider and were not determined by assay-based typing. A de-identified subject ID, COVID-19 status, age in years and sex were almost always included in the sample metadata. Deeply sampled blood TCRbeta repertoires from subjects exposed to, actively infected with, or recovered from COVID-19 were included in the dataset. The prospective study material was composed of cDNA or gDNA derived from T cells, B-cell-depleted T cells, or PBMCs. The repertoires were released in a freely available public database meant as a resource for research on the immune response to SARS-CoV-2. The samples were drawn from two sources: the first 160 participants of the ongoing ImmuneRACE study, and 1,000 to 1,500 subjects contributed by 6 global collaborators. The paper as a whole reports these results and caveats: How much clinical and demographic metadata was included differed by source and by participant, and the metadata was provided uncurated.

CDR1 SGHRS and CDR2 YFSETQ were looked up in the germline V gene. From the cysteine up to the phenylalanine, the CDR3 has a length of 15 residues. Of the read, only the CDR3 DNA is kept; its 45 bases are in frame from base 1. The V end gives up 0 bases and the J end 2 bases, leaving 0 bases in the junction not matched to a gene. Whole blood was collected in K2EDTA tubes by collaborating institutions according to the institutions' own protocols. For TCRbeta analysis, collaborator samples were shipped as frozen whole blood, as isolated PBMCs, or as DNA extracted from either sample type. The immunoSEQ Assay, a bias-controlled multiplex PCR, was used to amplify TCRbeta CDR3 regions from genomic DNA. The source study handled its data this way. The number of nucleated cells in each sample was estimated from the amplification of reference gene primers within the assay. Sequence reads were collapsed and filtered to measure the absolute abundance of every unique TCRbeta CDR3 rearrangement. For each sample, productive Simpson clonality was calculated by taking the square root of Simpson's diversity index across productive rearrangements. TCRdb stores this immuneACCESS table with in-frame sequences only. Part of the clones is absent; in the studies checked, under half of the shortfall reflects unresolved V genes, and no reason is known for the rest. The V and J calls and clone size were taken over from that table, and D and trimming were inferred from the DNA. The table for this sample lists approximately 150,000 clones; about 87% of them were counted only once. About 6% of the sample rests with the top ten.

A word on this clone: Its antigen specificity is not known. Base qualities were left out, and no much larger clone turns up one base away.

The V and J segments used are TRBV5-1 and TRBJ1-5; TRBD1 lines up with 9 middle nucleotides. The origin of this receptor is a man older than 75 with acute or convalescent COVID-19. Sequenced input: peripheral blood. At the DNA level, the sequence is TGCGCCAGCAGCTTGGGGACAGGGGGCAATCAGCCCCAGCATTTT. Translated, this gives CASSLGTGGNQPQHF.